This TCR beta chain was captured by sequencing in a study of blood T cell repertoires in COVID-19. About the research overall: The origin of the acute and convalescent COVID-19 samples was the United States, Italy and Spain. PBMCs, B-cell-depleted T cells, or T cells were the source of the cDNA or gDNA that made up the material.

As originally analysed: Scientists estimated how many nucleated cells there were by amplifying reference gene primers. Sequencing used immunoSEQ multiplex PCR; TCRdb keeps in-frame clones, though not all of them. Clone size and the V and J calls come from that table; the DNA yielded D and trimming. The data contain about 140,000 clones, 70% to 80% of them singletons. V shed 1 base and J shed 6 bases, with 15 bases lying between them. The CDR3 has 15 residues. Germline V CDR1 and CDR2: LNHDA, SQIVND (reference sequence). The sample taken for sequencing was peripheral blood. This TCR was recovered from a woman between 45 and 65 years old with active or convalescent COVID-19. The chain uses TRBV19 and TRBJ1-2; maybe TRBD1 (5 bases). Here the CDR3 reads CASSIGGHSPDGYTF. CDR3 bases: TGTGCCAGTAGTATAGGTGGACACTCACCGGATGGCTACACCTTC.